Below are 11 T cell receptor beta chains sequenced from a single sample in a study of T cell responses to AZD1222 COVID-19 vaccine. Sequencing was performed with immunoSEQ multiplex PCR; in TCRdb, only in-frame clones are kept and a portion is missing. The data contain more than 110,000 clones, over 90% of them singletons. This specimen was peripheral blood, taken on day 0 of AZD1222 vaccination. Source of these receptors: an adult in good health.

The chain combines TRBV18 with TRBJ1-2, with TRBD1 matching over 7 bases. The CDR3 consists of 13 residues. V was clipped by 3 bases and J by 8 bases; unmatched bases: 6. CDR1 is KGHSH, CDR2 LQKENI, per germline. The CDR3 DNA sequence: TGTGCCAGCTCACCGGGTGGGGACAGAGGCTACACCTTC. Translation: CASSPGGDRGYTF.

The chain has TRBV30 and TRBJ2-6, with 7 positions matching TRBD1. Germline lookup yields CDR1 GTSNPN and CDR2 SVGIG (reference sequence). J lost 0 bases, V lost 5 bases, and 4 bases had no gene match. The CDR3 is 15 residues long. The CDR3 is CAWGQAVSGANVLTF. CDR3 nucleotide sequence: TGTGCCTGGGGACAGGCAGTCTCTGGGGCCAACGTCCTGACTTTC. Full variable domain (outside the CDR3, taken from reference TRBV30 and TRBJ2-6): SQTIHQWPATLVQPVGSPLSLECTVEGTSNPNLYWYRQAAGRGLQLLFYSVGIGQISSEVPQNLSASRPQDRQFILSSKKLLLSDSGFYLCAWGQAVSGANVLTFGAGSRLTVL.

Written as DNA, the CDR3 is TGTGCCAGCAGTTTAGCAGGGTTCCTACGGAACACTGAAGCTTTCTTT. Translated, it gives CASSLAGFLRNTEAFF. The chain recombines TRBV28 with TRBJ1-1, with D tentatively TRBD1 (5 bases). From germline, CDR1 is MDHEN and CDR2 SYDVKM. The CDR3 consists of 16 residues. The V end was cut by 2 bases, the J end by 1 base, with 14 bases between.

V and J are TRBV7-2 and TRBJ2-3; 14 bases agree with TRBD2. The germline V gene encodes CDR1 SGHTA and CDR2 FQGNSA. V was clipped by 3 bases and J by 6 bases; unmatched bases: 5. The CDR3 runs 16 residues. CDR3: CASSFGTSGSLDTQYF. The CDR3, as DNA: TGTGCCAGCAGCTTCGGGACTAGCGGGAGCTTGGATACGCAGTATTTT.

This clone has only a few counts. The DNA of the CDR3 is TGTGCCAGCAGCTTTCTGGACAGGGGGAAAAAACTGTTTTTT. It yields the protein CASSFLDRGKKLFF. The chain carries TRBV5-8 and TRBJ1-4, with TRBD1 matching over 10 bases. From germline, CDR1 is SGHTS and CDR2 YDEGEE. V lost 2 bases and J lost 9; bases outside the gene matches: 4. This CDR3 is 14 amino acids long.

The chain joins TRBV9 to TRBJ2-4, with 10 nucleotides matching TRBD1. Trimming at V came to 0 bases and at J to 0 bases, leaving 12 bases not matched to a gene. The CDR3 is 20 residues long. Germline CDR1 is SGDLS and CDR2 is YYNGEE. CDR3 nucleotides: TGTGCCAGCAGCGTAGAGGCGGGACAGGGGTCGTTTCTAGCCAAAAACATTCAGTACTTC. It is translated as CASSVEAGQGSFLAKNIQYF.

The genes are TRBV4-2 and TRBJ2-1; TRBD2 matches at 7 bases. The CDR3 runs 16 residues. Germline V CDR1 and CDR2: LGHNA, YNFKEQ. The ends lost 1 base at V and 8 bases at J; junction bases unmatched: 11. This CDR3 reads CASSQVVLARDYEQFF. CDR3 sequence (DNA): TGTGCCAGCAGCCAAGTGGTACTAGCGAGAGACTATGAGCAGTTCTTC.

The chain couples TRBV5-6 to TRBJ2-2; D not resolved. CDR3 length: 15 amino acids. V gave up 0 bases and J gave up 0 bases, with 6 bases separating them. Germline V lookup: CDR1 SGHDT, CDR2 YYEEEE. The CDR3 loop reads CASSLGHTNTGELFF. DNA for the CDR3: TGTGCCAGCAGCTTGGGACACACGAACACCGGGGAGCTGTTTTTT.

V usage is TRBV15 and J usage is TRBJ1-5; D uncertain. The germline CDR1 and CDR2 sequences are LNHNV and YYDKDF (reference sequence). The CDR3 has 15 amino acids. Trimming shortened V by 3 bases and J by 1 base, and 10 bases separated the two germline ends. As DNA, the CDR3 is TGTGCCACCAGCAGGGGAGGGAGGAGCAATCAGCCCCAGCATTTT. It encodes CATSRGGRSNQPQHF.

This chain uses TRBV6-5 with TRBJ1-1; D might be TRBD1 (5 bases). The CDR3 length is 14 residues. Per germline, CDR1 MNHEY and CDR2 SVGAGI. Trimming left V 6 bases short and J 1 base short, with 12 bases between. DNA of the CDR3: TGTGCCAGCAGATCAAGGGACGCGAACACTGAAGCTTTCTTT. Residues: CASRSRDANTEAFF.

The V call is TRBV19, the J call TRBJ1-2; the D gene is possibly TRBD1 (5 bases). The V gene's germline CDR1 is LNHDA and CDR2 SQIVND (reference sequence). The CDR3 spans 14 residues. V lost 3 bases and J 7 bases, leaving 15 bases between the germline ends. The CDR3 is CASSIALGGAGYTF. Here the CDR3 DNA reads TGTGCCAGTAGTATTGCCCTTGGAGGGGCTGGCTACACCTTC.